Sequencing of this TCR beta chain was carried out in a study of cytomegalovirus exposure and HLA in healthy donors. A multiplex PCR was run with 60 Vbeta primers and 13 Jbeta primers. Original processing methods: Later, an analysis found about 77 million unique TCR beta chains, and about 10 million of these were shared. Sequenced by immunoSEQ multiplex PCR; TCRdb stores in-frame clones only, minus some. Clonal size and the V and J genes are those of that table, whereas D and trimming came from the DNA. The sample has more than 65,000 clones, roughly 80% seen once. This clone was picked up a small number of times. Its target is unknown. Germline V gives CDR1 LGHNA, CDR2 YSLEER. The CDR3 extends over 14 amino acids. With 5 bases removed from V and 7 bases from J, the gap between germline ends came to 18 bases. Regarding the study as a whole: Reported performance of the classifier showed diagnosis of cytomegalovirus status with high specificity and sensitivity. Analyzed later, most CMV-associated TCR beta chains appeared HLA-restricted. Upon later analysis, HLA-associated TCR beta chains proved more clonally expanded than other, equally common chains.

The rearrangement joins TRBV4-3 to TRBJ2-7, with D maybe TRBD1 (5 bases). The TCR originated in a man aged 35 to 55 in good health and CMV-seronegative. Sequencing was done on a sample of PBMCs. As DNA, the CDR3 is TGCGCCAGCAGCTTTGACAGAGGCCTCTGGGAGCAGTACTTC. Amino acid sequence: CASSFDRGLWEQYF.